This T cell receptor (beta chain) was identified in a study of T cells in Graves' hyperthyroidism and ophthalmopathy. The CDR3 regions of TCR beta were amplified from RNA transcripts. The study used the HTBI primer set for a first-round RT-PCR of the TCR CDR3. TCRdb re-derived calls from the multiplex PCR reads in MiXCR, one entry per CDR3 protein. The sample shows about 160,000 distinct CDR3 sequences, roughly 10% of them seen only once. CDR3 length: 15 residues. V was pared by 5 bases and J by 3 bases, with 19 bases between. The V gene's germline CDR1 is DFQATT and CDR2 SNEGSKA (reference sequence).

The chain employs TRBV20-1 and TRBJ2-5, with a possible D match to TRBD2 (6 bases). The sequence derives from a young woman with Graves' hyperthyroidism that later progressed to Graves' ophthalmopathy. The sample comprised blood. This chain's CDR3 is CSAGTFGGVEETQYF. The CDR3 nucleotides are TGCAGTGCTGGGACTTTTGGGGGAGTGGAAGAGACCCAGTACTTC.